Presented here are 6 T cell receptor beta chains from one specimen sequenced in a study of blood T cell repertoires in COVID-19. Produced via immunoSEQ multiplex PCR; TCRdb's table is partial and in-frame only. The sample has 140,000 to 150,000 clones, roughly 80% seen once. Sequenced sample: peripheral blood. Receptor source: a human donor with acute or convalescent COVID-19. The donor label of this sample is uncertain.

V and J are TRBV10-3 and TRBJ2-1; D possibly corresponds to TRBD1 (5 bases). CDR3 length equals 14 residues. The V end was cut by 6 bases, the J end by 5 bases, with 14 bases between. Germline V gene data show CDR1 as ENHRY and CDR2 as SYGVKD. This chain's CDR3 is CAISAAGRHNEQFF. In DNA, the CDR3 is TGTGCCATCAGCGCTGCAGGGCGGCACAATGAGCAGTTCTTC.

The V call is TRBV6-4, the J call TRBJ2-1; no firm D call. From germline, CDR1 is MRHNA and CDR2 SNTAGT. Trimming removed 3 bases at V and 5 bases at J, with 5 bases between. The CDR3 is 12 amino acids. The CDR3 nucleotides read TGTGCCAGCAGTGATTTTAACAATGAGCAGTTCTTC. Translated: CASSDFNNEQFF.

The genes are TRBV2 and TRBJ2-3; maybe TRBD1 (7 bases). The CDR3 is 16 amino acids. Germline V gene sequence: CDR1 SNHLY, CDR2 FYNNEI. Trimming removed 3 bases at V and 0 bases at J, with 13 bases between. CDR3 sequence reads: CASSDLTGTSTDTQYF. The CDR3 DNA reads as TGTGCCAGCAGTGACTTGACAGGGACTAGCACAGATACGCAGTATTTT.

The chain is built from TRBV29-1 and TRBJ2-1; 11 bases agree with TRBD2. Germline V gene sequence: CDR1 SQVTM, CDR2 ANQGSEA. The CDR3 extends over 15 amino acids. Unmatched junction bases numbered 8, after V lost 5 bases and J lost 5 bases. CDR3 bases: TGCAGCGTTTCTACCGGGACTAGCGGTAACAATGAGCAGTTCTTC. This sequence encodes CSVSTGTSGNNEQFF.

The V gene is TRBV2, the J gene TRBJ1-1, with D perhaps matching TRBD1 (5 bases). Germline V gene lookup returns CDR1 SNHLY and CDR2 FYNNEI. The CDR3 sequence is 13 residues long. Trimming cost V 7 bases and J 1 base, with 10 bases left between them. CDR3 DNA sequence: TGTGCCAGCATTCCGGACAAGAACACTGAAGCTTTCTTT. This encodes CASIPDKNTEAFF.

This clone was recorded a few times. The V and J genes are TRBV19 and TRBJ1-2; D might be TRBD1 (5 bases). The CDR3 is 13 residues long. The V end lost 10 bases, the J end lost 5 bases, and 17 bases lay between the germline ends. The germline V gene encodes CDR1 LNHDA and CDR2 SQIVND (reference sequence). Here the CDR3 DNA reads TGTGCCACCCTCCAGGGTCCTGGTTATGGCTACACCTTC. Amino acid sequence: CATLQGPGYGYTF.